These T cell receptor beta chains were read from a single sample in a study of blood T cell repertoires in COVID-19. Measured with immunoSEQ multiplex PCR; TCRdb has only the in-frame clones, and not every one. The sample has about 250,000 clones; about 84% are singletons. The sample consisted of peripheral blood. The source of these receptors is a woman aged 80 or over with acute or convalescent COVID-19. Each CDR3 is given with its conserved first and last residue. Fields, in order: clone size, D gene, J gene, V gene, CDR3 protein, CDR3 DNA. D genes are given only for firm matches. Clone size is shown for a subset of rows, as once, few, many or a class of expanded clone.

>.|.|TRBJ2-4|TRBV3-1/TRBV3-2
CASSQGDGHRDQYF
TGTGCCAGCAGTCAAGGAGATGGTCACCGGGATCAGTACTTC
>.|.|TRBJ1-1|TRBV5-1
CASSLARQGSTEAFF
TGCGCCAGCAGCTTGGCCAGGCAGGGGAGCACTGAAGCTTTCTTT
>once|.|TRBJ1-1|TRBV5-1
CASREGGVEVNTEAFF
TGCGCCAGCAGGGAAGGCGGTGTGGAGGTGAACACTGAAGCTTTCTTT
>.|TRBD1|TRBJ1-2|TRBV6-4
CASSDIQGGTFPYGYTF
TGTGCCAGCAGTGACATCCAGGGGGGAACGTTTCCCTATGGCTACACCTTC
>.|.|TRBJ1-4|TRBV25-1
CASRETDNPANEKLFF
TGTGCCAGCAGAGAAACCGACAATCCAGCTAATGAAAAACTGTTTTTT
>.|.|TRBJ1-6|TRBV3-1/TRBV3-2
CASSQERSRYSPLHF
TGTGCCAGCAGCCAAGAACGGTCACGGTATTCACCCCTCCACTTT
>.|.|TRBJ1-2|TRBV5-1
CASYSGADEGGYTF
TGCGCCAGCTACAGCGGGGCAGATGAAGGTGGCTACACCTTC
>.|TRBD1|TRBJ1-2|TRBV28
CASSRYRGSANYGYTF
TGTGCCAGCAGTCGATACAGGGGGTCAGCTAACTATGGCTACACCTTC
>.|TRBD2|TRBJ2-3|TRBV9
CASSVGVAGGRDTQYF
TGTGCCAGCAGCGTAGGGGTTGCGGGAGGCCGGGATACGCAGTATTTT
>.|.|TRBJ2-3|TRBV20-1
CSASISGTDTQYF
TGCAGTGCTAGTATCAGCGGCACAGATACGCAGTATTTT
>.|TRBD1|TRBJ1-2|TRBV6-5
CASSSDRGSYGYTF
TGTGCCAGCAGTTCTGACAGGGGCTCCTATGGCTACACCTTC
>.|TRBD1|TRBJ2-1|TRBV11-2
CASSSDRGSSLFF
TGTGCCAGCAGCTCCGACAGGGGCTCCTCACTGTTCTTC
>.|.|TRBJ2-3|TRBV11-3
CASSLGGDTQYF
TGTGCCAGCAGCCTCGGCGGGGATACGCAGTATTTT
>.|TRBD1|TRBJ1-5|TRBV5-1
CASSADRAGQPQHF
TGCGCCAGCAGCGCCGACAGGGCTGGACAGCCCCAGCATTTT
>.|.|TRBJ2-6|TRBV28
CASGGTRKDSGANVLTF
TGTGCCAGCGGAGGGACGAGAAAAGATTCTGGGGCCAACGTCCTGACTTTC
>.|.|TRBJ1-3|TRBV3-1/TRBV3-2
CASSPDRANGNTIYF
TGTGCCAGCAGCCCGGACAGAGCTAACGGAAACACCATATATTTT
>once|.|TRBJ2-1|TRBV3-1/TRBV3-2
CASTLAGSSYNEQFF
TGTGCCAGTACCTTGGCGGGAAGCTCCTACAATGAGCAGTTCTTC
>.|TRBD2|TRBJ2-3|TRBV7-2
CASSLSGGANTDTQYF
TGTGCCAGCAGCCTTAGCGGGGGGGCGAACACAGATACGCAGTATTTT
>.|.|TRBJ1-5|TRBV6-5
CASGQTGFDQPQHF
TGTGCCAGCGGACAAACAGGGTTCGACCAGCCCCAGCATTTT
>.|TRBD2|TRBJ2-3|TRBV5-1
CASSLASGATDTQYF
TGCGCCAGCAGCTTGGCCAGCGGGGCCACAGATACGCAGTATTTT
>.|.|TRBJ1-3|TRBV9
CASSVGTDRNTIYF
TGTGCCAGCAGCGTAGGGACAGACCGAAACACCATATATTTT
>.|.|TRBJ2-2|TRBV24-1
CATSDLAGTGELFF
TGTGCCACCAGTGATTTGGCGGGCACCGGGGAGCTGTTTTTT
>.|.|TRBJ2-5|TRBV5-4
CASSLGQQETQYF
TGTGCCAGCAGCTTGGGGCAGCAAGAGACCCAGTACTTC
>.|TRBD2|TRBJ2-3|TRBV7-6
CASSLIGVAAGGITDTQYF
TGTGCCAGCAGCTTAATAGGGGTCGCGGCGGGAGGGATCACAGATACGCAGTATTTT
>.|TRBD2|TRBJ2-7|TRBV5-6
CASSPGTSGYEQYF
TGTGCCAGCAGCCCCGGGACTAGCGGCTACGAGCAGTACTTC
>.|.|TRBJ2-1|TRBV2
CASRETIGGNEQFF
TGTGCCAGCAGAGAGACCATAGGAGGGAATGAGCAGTTCTTC
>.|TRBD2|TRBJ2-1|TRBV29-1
CSGGGGVGSYNEQFF
TGCAGCGGCGGGGGAGGAGTGGGCTCCTACAATGAGCAGTTCTTC
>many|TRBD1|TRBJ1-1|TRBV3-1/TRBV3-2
CACRGTANTEAFF
TGTGCCTGCAGGGGGACAGCAAACACTGAAGCTTTCTTT
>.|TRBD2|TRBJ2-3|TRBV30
CAWGGPLAADTQYF
TGTGCCTGGGGTGGCCCCCTAGCGGCAGATACGCAGTATTTT
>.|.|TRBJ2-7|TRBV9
CASSVATGDSPYEQYF
TGTGCCAGCAGCGTAGCTACAGGGGACTCTCCCTACGAGCAGTACTTC
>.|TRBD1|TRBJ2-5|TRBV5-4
CASSSAGTAQRTQYF
TGTGCCAGCAGCTCCGCCGGGACAGCCCAAAGGACCCAGTACTTC
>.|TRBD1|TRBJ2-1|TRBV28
CASSSTGGLVNEQFF
TGTGCCAGCAGTTCGACAGGGGGCTTGGTCAATGAGCAGTTCTTC
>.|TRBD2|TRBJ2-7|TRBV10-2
CASSGLAGGRDEQYF
TGCGCCAGCAGTGGGCTAGCGGGAGGGAGAGACGAGCAGTACTTC
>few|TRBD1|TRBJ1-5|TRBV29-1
CSVGGTDNQPQHF
TGCAGCGTTGGTGGGACAGACAATCAGCCCCAGCATTTT
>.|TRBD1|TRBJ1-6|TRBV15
CATSSRTGAGSPLHF
TGTGCCACCAGTAGCAGAACAGGGGCGGGTTCACCCCTCCACTTT
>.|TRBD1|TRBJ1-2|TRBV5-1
CASSLEGGTGQGGYTF
TGCGCCAGCAGCTTGGAAGGGGGGACAGGGCAGGGTGGCTACACCTTC
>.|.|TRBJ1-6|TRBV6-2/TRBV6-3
CASSATQGKRSPLHF
TGTGCCAGCAGTGCCACCCAGGGGAAGCGGTCACCCCTCCACTTT